This entry lists 13 T cell receptor beta chains sequenced from one sample in a study of T cell changes during pregnancy in multiple sclerosis. TCRdb keeps only in-frame clones here, not all; method: immunoSEQ multiplex PCR. The sample records 85,000 to 130,000 clones, around 90% being singletons. The material sequenced was peripheral blood, taken after pregnancy. The receptors were gathered from a female donor with multiple sclerosis, enrolled in a pregnancy study.

V and J are TRBV18 and TRBJ1-1, with TRBD1 as a possible D gene (6 bases). V was pared by 3 bases and J by 0 bases, with 14 bases between. Germline V gene sequence: CDR1 KGHSH, CDR2 LQKENI. This CDR3 has 16 amino acids. The CDR3 here is CASSPLRTVLNTEAFF. CDR3 nucleotides: TGTGCCAGCTCACCCCTCCGGACAGTATTGAACACTGAAGCTTTCTTT. Variable domain in full (rest from reference TRBV18 and TRBJ1-1): NAGVMQNPRHLVRRRGQEARLRCSPMKGHSHVYWYRQLPEEGLKFMVYLQKENIIDESGMPKERFSAEFPKEGPSILRIQQVVRGDSAAYFCASSPLRTVLNTEAFFGQGTRLTVV.

CDR3 in amino acids: CASSRDFDNEQFF. In DNA, the CDR3 is TGTGCCAGCAGTCGGGACTTCGACAATGAGCAGTTCTTC. The chain links TRBV5-6 to TRBJ2-1, with D possibly TRBD2 on 6 matching bases. Between the trimmed V and J ends, which lost 5 bases and 5 bases, there was a span of 11 bases. CDR1 is SGHDT and CDR2 is YYEEEE in the germline V gene. The CDR3 loop spans 13 amino acids.

Points on this clone: At the DNA level, this CDR3 is encoded by other sequences in the same sample as well. The rearrangement links TRBV5-1 to TRBJ2-1; tentative D call: TRBD1 (5 bases). Germline V CDR1 and CDR2: SGHRS, YFSETQ. Trimming shortened V by 0 bases and J by 2 bases, and 9 bases separated the two germline ends. The length of the CDR3 is 15 residues. The CDR3 region has the DNA TGCGCCAGCAGCTTGGGAGACAGAACCTACAATGAGCAGTTCTTC. This gives the protein CASSLGDRTYNEQFF. Combining the CDR3 with reference TRBV5-1 and TRBJ2-1 gives the whole variable domain KAGVTQTPRYLIKTRGQQVTLSCSPISGHRSVSWYQQTPGQGLQFLFEYFSETQRNKGNFPGRFSGRQFSNSRSEMNVSTLELGDSALYLCASSLGDRTYNEQFFGPGTRLTVL.

J is TRBJ1-4 and V is TRBV15; D is possibly TRBD1 (6 bases). Between the trimmed V and J ends, which lost 3 bases and 7 bases, there was a span of 15 bases. The CDR3 has 15 residues. The germline V gene has CDR1 LNHNV and CDR2 YYDKDF (reference sequence). The CDR3 region is CATSSQGGWSEKLFF. The CDR3 bases are TGTGCCACCAGCAGCCAAGGGGGTTGGAGTGAAAAACTGTTTTTT. Complete variable domain (other parts from reference TRBV15 and TRBJ1-4): DAMVIQNPRYQVTQFGKPVTLSCSQTLNHNVMYWYQQKSSQAPKLLFHYYDKDFNNEADTPDNFQSRRPNTSFCFLDIRSPGLGDTAMYLCATSSQGGWSEKLFFGSGTQLSVL.

This chain uses TRBV18 with TRBJ1-5; 10 bases match TRBD1. The CDR3 has 16 residues. The V segment lost 3 bases and the J segment 6 bases; nucleotides outside the gene matches: 8. Looked up from germline, CDR1 is KGHSH and CDR2 is LQKENI. DNA of the CDR3: TGTGCCAGCTCACCGCCCGGGACAGGGGTTTCTCAGCCCCAGCATTTT. It encodes CASSPPGTGVSQPQHF. The whole variable domain, filled in from reference TRBV18 and TRBJ1-5, reads NAGVMQNPRHLVRRRGQEARLRCSPMKGHSHVYWYRQLPEEGLKFMVYLQKENIIDESGMPKERFSAEFPKEGPSILRIQQVVRGDSAAYFCASSPPGTGVSQPQHFGDGTRLSIL.

The rearrangement uses TRBV25-1 and TRBJ1-2, with D tentatively TRBD1 (6 bases). Trimming stripped 5 bases from V and 5 bases from J, with 18 bases between. Germline V CDR1 and CDR2: MGHDK, SYGVNS. The CDR3 totals 15 residues. The CDR3 here is CASSLLSGGAYGYTF. CDR3 in DNA: TGTGCCAGCAGTCTCCTCTCGGGGGGGGCTTATGGCTACACCTTC.

This sequence joins TRBV28 and TRBJ1-2, with TRBD1 identical over 10 bases. The J segment lost 4 bases and the V segment lost 5 bases, leaving 7 bases of the junction unmatched. Germline V gene lookup returns CDR1 MDHEN and CDR2 SYDVKM. This CDR3 has 15 residues. As DNA, the CDR3 is TGTGCCAGCAGTCATCGACAGGGGGCGGCCTATGGCTACACCTTC. It specifies CASSHRQGAAYGYTF.

The chain is built from TRBV5-1 and TRBJ2-5, with 11 bases fitting TRBD1. CDR1 SGHRS and CDR2 YFSETQ come from the germline V gene. There are 14 residues in the CDR3. V shed 5 bases and J 4 bases; nucleotides not matched to a gene: 4. This chain's CDR3 is CASRGTGGAETQYF. The CDR3 coding sequence is TGCGCCAGCAGGGGGACAGGGGGGGCAGAGACCCAGTACTTC. Variable domain in full (rest from reference TRBV5-1 and TRBJ2-5): KAGVTQTPRYLIKTRGQQVTLSCSPISGHRSVSWYQQTPGQGLQFLFEYFSETQRNKGNFPGRFSGRQFSNSRSEMNVSTLELGDSALYLCASRGTGGAETQYFGPGTRLLVL.

The chain joins TRBV2 to TRBJ1-1, with 8 bases identical to TRBD1. CDR3 length: 13 residues. V was pared by 7 bases and J by 1 base, with 2 bases of the junction left unmatched. Germline values: CDR1 SNHLY, CDR2 FYNNEI. CDR3 in amino acids: CASMGQANTEAFF. The CDR3 DNA reads as TGTGCCAGCATGGGACAGGCGAACACTGAAGCTTTCTTT.

The V and J genes are TRBV5-1 and TRBJ2-7, with D tentatively TRBD2 (6 bases). Trimming pared 4 bases from V and 0 bases from J, leaving 17 bases between. Germline loops: CDR1 SGHRS, CDR2 YFSETQ. The CDR3 runs to 16 residues. CDR3 protein: CASSPLGGEISYEQYF. CDR3 bases: TGCGCCAGCAGCCCCCTAGGCGGGGAGATCTCCTACGAGCAGTACTTC.

As to this clone: One end of the junction does not line up with germline, which may come from a read error. The chain couples TRBV4-2 to TRBJ2-1; 13 nucleotides align to TRBD2. This CDR3 comprises 15 residues. CDR1 LGHNA and CDR2 YNFKEQ come from the germline V gene. The CDR3 loop is CASSQVTSGRAARLF. The CDR3 region has the DNA TGTGCCAGCAGCCAAGTAACTAGCGGGAGGGCCGCTAGACTCTTC.

The chain carries TRBV25-1 and TRBJ2-1; D is perhaps TRBD1 (5 bases). Trimming left V 8 bases short and J 9 bases short, with 11 bases between. CDR3 length equals 11 residues. From germline, CDR1 is MGHDK and CDR2 SYGVNS. The CDR3 nucleotides read TGTGCCAGCCTCCAGGGCACTGAGCAGTTCTTC. This encodes CASLQGTEQFF.

The rearrangement joins TRBV7-3 to TRBJ2-4; TRBD2 matches at 8 bases. Germline-derived CDR1 and CDR2 are SGHTA and FQGTGA. The CDR3 contains 13 residues. J was trimmed by 10 bases and V by 5 bases; bases with no gene match: 7. CDR3 nucleotides: TGTGCCAGCAGCGGTAACTCGGGGGGGATTCAGTACTTC. Translation: CASSGNSGGIQYF. The entire variable domain, with the rest obtained from reference TRBV7-3 and TRBJ2-4, is as follows: GAGVSQTPSNKVTEKGKYVELRCDPISGHTALYWYRQSLGQGPEFLIYFQGTGAADDSGLPNDRFFAVRPEGSVSTLKIQRTERGDSAVYLCASSGNSGGIQYFGAGTRLSVL.